Listed here are 29 T cell receptor beta chains from one sample, sequenced in a study of T-cell memory formation after mild COVID-19. MiXCR was run by TCRdb on the 5' RACE reads, yielding one entry per CDR3 protein. The table shows about 260,000 distinct CDR3 sequences, with approximately 8% occurring only once. The specimen was PBMCs or a T cell subset sorted from them (not recorded which). The source of these receptors is a young man who had mild COVID-19 (a few samples of this study predate the infection). Cell type and time point are not known.

This clonotype was picked up a small number of times. The V call is TRBV7-9, the J call TRBJ1-5; D remains unclear. Germline V lookup: CDR1 SEHNR, CDR2 FQNEAQ (reference sequence). The CDR3 is 12 amino acids. The ends were cut back, 10 bases at V and 4 bases at J, with 11 bases in the middle. CDR3 sequence (DNA): TGTGCCACCGCCGGTGGGAATCAGCCCCAGCATTTT. Encoded protein: CATAGGNQPQHF.

This clonotype appeared a few times. This chain links TRBV7-2 with TRBJ2-5; D not resolved. V gave up 5 bases and J gave up 2 bases, with 18 bases separating them. This CDR3 comprises 16 residues. Germline CDR1 SGHTA, CDR2 FQGNSA. CDR3 residues: CASSSRLLERQETQYF. Written as DNA, the CDR3 is TGTGCCAGCAGCAGCCGGCTATTAGAGAGACAAGAGACCCAGTACTTC.

This clonotype was recorded at least ten times. This chain uses TRBV5-8 with TRBJ1-1; D not certain. Germline-derived CDR1 and CDR2 are SGHTS and YDEGEE. The CDR3 loop spans 14 amino acids. Trimming took 4 bases from V and 1 from J, leaving 11 bases between them. CDR3 in amino acids: CASSPRAENTEAFF. As DNA, the CDR3 is TGTGCCAGCAGCCCCCGGGCAGAGAACACTGAAGCTTTCTTT.

The chain carries TRBV5-1 and TRBJ1-4; D not resolved. Trimming took off 4 bases at V and 1 base at J, with 17 bases between the two ends. This CDR3 has 17 amino acids. Germline CDR1 reads SGHRS; CDR2 reads YFSETQ. CDR3 amino acids: CASSPGLLVGTNEKLFF. CDR3 nucleotides: TGCGCCAGCAGCCCTGGACTGCTTGTTGGAACTAATGAAAAACTGTTTTTT.

There are many counts of this clonotype. The chain combines TRBV5-6 with TRBJ2-1; D unclear. CDR3 length: 12 residues. Germline V gene lookup returns CDR1 SGHDT and CDR2 YYEEEE. V lost 2 bases to trimming and J lost 7 bases, with 7 bases between them. The chain's CDR3 is CASSFDGNEQFF. The CDR3 DNA sequence: TGTGCCAGCAGCTTCGACGGAAATGAGCAGTTCTTC.

This rearrangement joins TRBV5-6 to TRBJ1-2, with 7 nucleotides matching TRBD1. The CDR3 totals 15 residues. Germline V CDR1 and CDR2: SGHDT, YYEEEE. With V trimmed by 0 bases and J by 2 bases, 4 bases remained unmatched. This CDR3 is CASSLVDRINYGYTF. In DNA form, the CDR3 reads TGTGCCAGCAGCTTGGTGGACAGGATCAACTATGGCTACACCTTC.

This clonotype was seen only a few times. This chain uses TRBV20-1 with TRBJ2-5; D is possibly TRBD2 (6 bases). Germline CDR1 is DFQATT and CDR2 is SNEGSKA (reference sequence). The CDR3 totals 15 residues. Trimming took off 6 bases at V and 3 bases at J, with 20 bases between the two ends. CDR3 amino acids: CSATSHETGEETQYF. The CDR3 DNA reads as TGCAGTGCGACCTCGCATGAGACGGGGGAAGAGACCCAGTACTTC.

A few counts support this clonotype. The rearrangement uses TRBV9 and TRBJ2-5; no firm D call. The CDR3 contains 13 residues. Germline lookup yields CDR1 SGDLS and CDR2 YYNGEE. The ends were cut back, 3 bases at V and 5 bases at J, with 11 bases in the middle. As DNA, the CDR3 is TGTGCCAGCAGCGCCGGCCCGATGGAGACCCAGTACTTC. This gives the protein CASSAGPMETQYF.

This clonotype was detected a few times. The rearrangement uses TRBV4-1 and TRBJ2-7; possibly TRBD1 or TRBD2 for D (6 bases each). Trimming removed 5 bases at V and 2 bases at J, with 13 bases between. Germline CDR1 reads MGHRA; CDR2 reads YSYEKL. This CDR3 spans 14 amino acids. The CDR3 bases are TGCGCCAGCAGCTTTCGAGGGGGGCCCTACGAGCAGTACTTC. It specifies CASSFRGGPYEQYF.

This clonotype has a count of ten or more. The chain is built from TRBV5-1 and TRBJ2-7; D gene uncertain. Germline assignment: CDR1 SGHRS and CDR2 YFSETQ. V was trimmed by 2 bases and J by 0 bases, leaving 9 bases between them. The CDR3 loop spans 14 amino acids. CDR3 protein: CASSFARPSYEQYV. CDR3 DNA sequence: TGCGCCAGCAGCTTTGCCAGGCCCTCCTACGAGCAGTACGTC.

This clonotype was found a few times. The chain combines TRBV5-1 with TRBJ2-5; D may match TRBD1 or TRBD2 (5 bases each). V lost 2 bases to trimming and J lost 5 bases, with 13 bases between them. In germline, CDR1 is SGHRS, CDR2 YFSETQ. The CDR3 sequence is 14 residues long. CDR3 loop: CASSLGTQAETQYF. CDR3 bases: TGCGCCAGCAGCTTAGGGACCCAGGCCGAGACCCAGTACTTC.

V gene TRBV20-1 combines with J gene TRBJ2-6; TRBD1 or TRBD2 may be the D gene (6 bases each). This CDR3 spans 14 amino acids. The V gene's germline CDR1 is DFQATT and CDR2 SNEGSKA (reference sequence). V was trimmed by 5 bases and J by 2 bases, leaving 10 bases between them. The CDR3 DNA reads as TGCAGTGCTCCAGGGGAGGCTGGGGCCAACGTCCTGACTTTC. This translates into CSAPGEAGANVLTF.

The V and J genes are TRBV6-2 or TRBV6-3 and TRBJ2-7; 11 nucleotides agree with TRBD2. CDR1 and CDR2 from the germline V gene are MNHEY and SVGEGT. The CDR3 extends over 16 amino acids. The V and J ends lost 0 bases and 4 bases, in that order; junction bases with no gene match: 5. CDR3 DNA sequence: TGTGCCAGCAGTTACTCATCGGGACTAGCGGAGTACGAGCAGTACGTC. Its protein is CASSYSSGLAEYEQYV.

This clonotype was detected ten times or more. The CDR3, as DNA: TGCAGTGCTATGGACAGGGGATACGAAAAACTGTTTTTT. Its translation is CSAMDRGYEKLFF. The chain couples TRBV20-1 to TRBJ1-4, with 9 positions matching TRBD1. The V gene end was trimmed by 4 bases and the J gene end by 8 bases; junction bases not matched to a gene: 5. This CDR3 has 13 residues. The germline V gene encodes CDR1 DFQATT and CDR2 SNEGSKA (reference sequence).

This clonotype was detected a few times. V and J are TRBV3-1 and TRBJ1-5; D remains unclear. This CDR3 region has 15 residues. Trimming removed 5 bases from V and 1 base from J, with 12 bases in between. CDR1 is LGHDT, CDR2 YNNKEL, per germline (reference sequence). This CDR3 is CASSGGSGSNQPQHF. The CDR3 nucleotides are TGTGCCAGCAGCGGAGGCTCGGGGAGCAATCAGCCCCAGCATTTT. Based on the CDR3 plus reference TRBV3-1 and TRBJ1-5, the full variable domain is DTAVSQTPKYLVTQMGNDKSIKCEQNLGHDTMYWYKQDSKKFLKIMFSYNNKELIINETVPNRFSPKSPDKAHLNLHINSLELGDSAVYFCASSGGSGSNQPQHFGDGTRLSIL.

This clonotype was detected ten times or more. This rearrangement joins TRBV5-6 to TRBJ1-1; D not resolved. Trimming shortened V by 6 bases and J by 5 bases, and 17 bases separated the two germline ends. This CDR3 spans 14 amino acids. Germline assignment: CDR1 SGHDT and CDR2 YYEEEE. CDR3 bases: TGTGCCAGCACCCTTTATAGCGTTAGGACTGAAGCTTTCTTT. Encoded protein: CASTLYSVRTEAFF.

The chain links TRBV7-2 to TRBJ2-5, with D unresolved. Trimming pared 2 bases from V and 2 bases from J, leaving 9 bases between. The CDR3 covers 14 residues. CDR1 SGHTA and CDR2 FQGNSA come from the germline V gene. In nucleotides, the CDR3 is TGTGCCAGCAGCTTAAACGGAATTCAAGAGACCCAGTACTTC. This translates into CASSLNGIQETQYF.

This clonotype has a handful of counts. This chain joins TRBV6-2 or TRBV6-3 and TRBJ1-1; weak D call: TRBD1 (6 bases). Germline V lookup: CDR1 MNHEY, CDR2 SVGEGT. The CDR3 covers 16 residues. The V and J ends lost 0 bases and 0 bases respectively, with 11 bases between them. The CDR3 DNA follows: TGTGCCAGCAGTTACTCCTGGCGGGACATGAACACTGAAGCTTTCTTT. Amino acid sequence: CASSYSWRDMNTEAFF.

This clonotype was counted ten times or more. The rearrangement joins TRBV6-2 or TRBV6-3 to TRBJ2-5; the D gene is possibly TRBD2 (5 bases). CDR3 size: 13 residues. Germline lookup yields CDR1 MNHEY and CDR2 SVGEGT. V was cut by 10 bases and J by 4 bases, with 16 bases left in between. The CDR3 sequence is CATFSGGGETQYF. CDR3 bases: TGTGCCACCTTCTCAGGAGGTGGAGAGACCCAGTACTTC.

The rearrangement uses TRBV5-1 and TRBJ2-2; 9 bases are a match to TRBD1. Germline V gene data show CDR1 as SGHRS and CDR2 as YFSETQ. V dropped 3 bases and J dropped 4; count of bases not matched to a gene: 7. The CDR3 extends over 16 amino acids. The CDR3 is CASSSPGQGFTGELFF. The CDR3 DNA is TGCGCCAGCAGCTCGCCGGGACAGGGATTCACCGGGGAGCTGTTTTTT.

This clonotype has just a few counts. The rearrangement links TRBV4-3 to TRBJ2-7, with D possibly being TRBD1 (6 bases). The germline CDR1 and CDR2 sequences are LGHNA and YSLEER. V was trimmed by 6 bases and J by 2 bases, leaving 14 bases between them. This CDR3 is built from 14 residues. CDR3 nucleotide sequence: TGCGCCAGCAGTTCCAACAGGGCAACCTACGAGCAGTACTTC. As protein: CASSSNRATYEQYF.

CDR3 in DNA: TGTGCCAGCAGCGTCCTAGCGGGGCCCACAGATACGCAGTATTTT. Translating it yields CASSVLAGPTDTQYF. The rearrangement links TRBV3-1 to TRBJ2-3; the match to TRBD2 covers 9 bases. V dropped 5 bases and J dropped 2; count of bases not matched to a gene: 5. This CDR3 is 15 amino acids long. The germline CDR1 and CDR2 sequences are LGHDT and YNNKEL (reference sequence).

This clonotype has just a few counts. The V and J genes are TRBV7-2 and TRBJ1-5; D is perhaps TRBD1 (5 bases). Germline loops: CDR1 SGHTA, CDR2 FQGNSA. CDR3 length: 13 amino acids. V shed 3 bases and J shed 5 bases, with 8 bases lying between them. In nucleotides, the CDR3 is TGTGCCAGCAGCTTGATGGGGGATCAGCCCCAGCATTTT. This translates into CASSLMGDQPQHF.

In its sample, this clonotype was seen many times. This rearrangement joins TRBV7-9 to TRBJ1-5, with TRBD1 identical over 9 bases. The CDR3 has 16 amino acids. The V and J ends lost 5 bases and 3 bases, in that order; junction bases with no gene match: 8. Germline V gives CDR1 SEHNR, CDR2 FQNEAQ (reference sequence). The CDR3 is CASSTTGQGFNQPQHF. CDR3 DNA sequence: TGTGCCAGCAGCACGACGGGACAGGGTTTCAATCAGCCCCAGCATTTT.

J is TRBJ2-1 and V is TRBV5-1; TRBD2 might be the D (5 bases). This CDR3 is 15 amino acids long. Trimming removed 4 bases from V and 4 bases from J, with 15 bases in between. Per germline, CDR1 SGHRS and CDR2 YFSETQ. The CDR3: CASSIQTGNYNEQFF. In nucleotides, the CDR3 is TGCGCCAGCAGCATACAAACGGGGAATTACAATGAGCAGTTCTTC. Full variable domain (outside the CDR3, taken from reference TRBV5-1 and TRBJ2-1): KAGVTQTPRYLIKTRGQQVTLSCSPISGHRSVSWYQQTPGQGLQFLFEYFSETQRNKGNFPGRFSGRQFSNSRSEMNVSTLELGDSALYLCASSIQTGNYNEQFFGPGTRLTVL.

This sequence joins TRBV20-1 and TRBJ2-5; D might be TRBD2 (5 bases). V was clipped by 6 bases and J by 1 base, with 9 bases between them. The CDR3 runs 12 residues. CDR1 and CDR2 from the germline V gene are DFQATT and SNEGSKA (reference sequence). In nucleotides, the CDR3 is TGCAGTGCCGGGGTCAGCCAAGAGACCCAGTACTTC. Translated: CSAGVSQETQYF.

This clonotype was recorded at least ten times. This chain joins TRBV7-2 and TRBJ2-5, with no clear D. The CDR3 covers 12 residues. The ends were cut back, 7 bases at V and 7 bases at J, with 13 bases in the middle. Germline CDR1 and CDR2: SGHTA and FQGNSA. The CDR3 loop is CASTPVKGTQYF. The CDR3 DNA sequence: TGTGCCAGCACCCCGGTGAAGGGGACCCAGTACTTC.

This rearrangement joins TRBV12-3 or TRBV12-4 to TRBJ1-5; D unresolved. There are 13 residues in the CDR3. V lost 1 base and J lost 7, with 8 bases in between. The CDR3 here is CASSLGPTQPQHF. CDR3 in DNA: TGTGCCAGCAGTTTAGGACCGACACAGCCCCAGCATTTT.

This clonotype was counted between two and nine times. The chain is built from TRBV7-8 and TRBJ2-3; tentatively, D is TRBD2 (6 bases). In germline, CDR1 is SGHVS, CDR2 FQNEAQ. The V gene lost 7 bases and the J gene lost 0 bases, with 11 bases spanning the gap. The CDR3 consists of 14 residues. CDR3 nucleotides: TGTGCCAGCAACCTAGCGCGGAGCACAGATACGCAGTATTTT. This sequence encodes CASNLARSTDTQYF.